The next 29 T cell receptor beta chains were all read from a single sample in a study of technical replicates of blood from a few donors. Generated by immunoSEQ multiplex PCR, the TCRdb table keeps only in-frame clones and is missing some. Of about 83,000 clones listed, roughly 94% are singletons. The sequenced sample consisted of T cells isolated from PBMCs. These receptors were taken from a human donor in good health.

This chain connects TRBV29-1 to TRBJ2-3; TRBD2 might be the D (6 bases). V dropped 7 bases and J dropped 1 base, with 24 bases sitting between them. Per the germline V gene, CDR1 is SQVTM and CDR2 is ANQGSEA. This CDR3 is built from 17 residues. The CDR3 spells CSGGGFRALGGTDTQYF. CDR3 nucleotide sequence: TGCAGCGGTGGGGGGTTTCGGGCGCTTGGAGGCACAGATACGCAGTATTTT.

The gene calls are TRBV6-1 and TRBJ2-7; 11 bases agree with TRBD2. The J segment lost 3 bases and the V segment lost 2 bases, leaving 15 bases of the junction unmatched. Looked up from germline, CDR1 is MNHNS and CDR2 is SASEGT. CDR3 size: 19 residues. CDR3 bases: TGTGCCAGCAGTGAATCCGGGACTAGCGGCCACCTCGGTCTCTACGAGCAGTACTTC. The encoded protein is CASSESGTSGHLGLYEQYF.

The V and J genes are TRBV6-6 and TRBJ2-1; D unresolved. V was cut by 0 bases and J by 0 bases, with 9 bases left in between. Germline lookup yields CDR1 MNHNY and CDR2 SVGAGI (reference sequence). The CDR3 consists of 16 residues. CDR3 coding DNA: TGTGCCAGCAGTTACTCCACTGTGAGCTCCTACAATGAGCAGTTCTTC. It is translated as CASSYSTVSSYNEQFF.

The V gene is TRBV5-6, the J gene TRBJ2-1; TRBD2 matches at 10 bases. Germline CDR1 SGHDT, CDR2 YYEEEE. The CDR3 covers 15 residues. V trimming: 3 bases; J trimming: 6 bases; junction bases outside the gene matches: 6. The CDR3: CASSWFGTSVNEQFF. CDR3 DNA sequence: TGTGCCAGCAGCTGGTTCGGGACTAGCGTCAATGAGCAGTTCTTC. Filled out from reference TRBV5-6 and TRBJ2-1, the complete variable domain reads DAGVTQSPTHLIKTRGQQVTLRCSPKSGHDTVSWYQQALGQGPQFIFQYYEEEERQRGNFPDRFSGHQFPNYSSELNVNALLLGDSALYLCASSWFGTSVNEQFFGPGTRLTVL.

The chain uses TRBV4-1 and TRBJ2-7; 11 bases match TRBD2. J was trimmed by 5 bases and V by 4 bases; bases with no gene match: 10. CDR3 length equals 16 residues. Germline V gene lookup returns CDR1 MGHRA and CDR2 YSYEKL. Written as DNA, the CDR3 is TGCGCCAGCAGCCGAATTTTTATAGCGGGAGGGGACGAGCAGTACTTC. Protein product: CASSRIFIAGGDEQYF.

The chain employs TRBV11-2 and TRBJ2-5, with D perhaps matching TRBD2 (5 bases). The germline CDR1 and CDR2 sequences are SGHAT and FQNNGV. V gave up 5 bases and J gave up 5 bases, with 9 bases separating them. The CDR3 length is 12 residues. CDR3 sequence: CASSRGWETQYF. CDR3 nucleotide sequence: TGTGCCAGCAGCCGGGGATGGGAGACCCAGTACTTC.

This chain joins TRBV7-9 and TRBJ2-1; 8 bases agree with TRBD2. The CDR3 is made up of 16 amino acids. J gave up 4 bases and V 5 bases, and 10 bases lay outside the gene matches. CDR1 and CDR2 from the germline V gene are SEHNR and FQNEAQ (reference sequence). CDR3 protein: CASSAKQSGGYNEQFF. The CDR3 DNA reads as TGTGCCAGCAGCGCAAAACAAAGCGGGGGATACAATGAGCAGTTCTTC.

The V gene is TRBV27, the J gene TRBJ2-7; D is possibly TRBD1 (6 bases). The CDR3 runs to 15 residues. Trimming removed 2 bases at V and 2 bases at J, with 13 bases between. The germline CDR1 and CDR2 sequences are MNHEY and SMNVEV (reference sequence). CDR3 in amino acids: CASSLKQGSPYEQYF. The CDR3 bases are TGTGCCAGCAGTTTAAAACAGGGCTCTCCCTACGAGCAGTACTTC.

With respect to this clone: This sample includes further DNA sequences coding for the same CDR3. The rearrangement joins TRBV7-6 to TRBJ2-3; D possibly corresponds to TRBD2 (6 bases). V gave up 0 bases and J gave up 6 bases, with 10 bases separating them. This CDR3 region has 14 residues. Germline lookup yields CDR1 SGHVS and CDR2 FNYEAQ. CDR3 DNA sequence: TGTGCCAGCAGCTTAGCGGGGGGAGCGGATACGCAGTATTTT. This encodes CASSLAGGADTQYF.

This clone was picked up one time. This specimen includes other DNA sequences encoding the same CDR3. CDR3 nucleotide sequence: TGCAGTGCTAGAGATGGGCGGGGGCAGTACTTC. It is translated as CSARDGRGQYF. This chain uses TRBV20-1 with TRBJ2-7; TRBD2 might be the D (6 bases). The V gene lost 0 bases and the J gene lost 9 bases, with 9 bases spanning the gap. Germline CDR1 is DFQATT and CDR2 is SNEGSKA (reference sequence). This CDR3 comprises 11 residues.

The chain recombines TRBV7-9 with TRBJ2-7; D is possibly TRBD1 (5 bases). The ends were cut back, 1 base at V and 0 bases at J, with 16 bases in the middle. In germline, CDR1 is SEHNR, CDR2 FQNEAQ (reference sequence). The CDR3 contains 17 residues. CDR3 protein: CASSLVLRTSPSYEQYF. DNA for the CDR3: TGTGCCAGCAGCTTAGTTCTAAGGACATCCCCCTCCTACGAGCAGTACTTC. Together with reference TRBV7-9 and TRBJ2-7, the CDR3 gives the full variable domain: DTGVSQNPRHKITKRGQNVTFRCDPISEHNRLYWYRQTLGQGPEFLTYFQNEAQLEKSRLLSDRFSAERPKGSFSTLEIQRTEQGDSAMYLCASSLVLRTSPSYEQYFGPGTRLTVT.

This rearrangement joins TRBV28 to TRBJ2-1, with 8 bases that match TRBD2. Trimming at V came to 5 bases and at J to 0 bases, leaving 9 bases not matched to a gene. The CDR3 is made up of 17 amino acids. Germline V gene data show CDR1 as MDHEN and CDR2 as SYDVKM. CDR3 nucleotides: TGTGCCAGCAGTACCCCAAGCGGGGGTAGCTCCTACAATGAGCAGTTCTTC. It is translated as CASSTPSGGSSYNEQFF. Based on the CDR3 plus reference TRBV28 and TRBJ2-1, the full variable domain is DVKVTQSSRYLVKRTGEKVFLECVQDMDHENMFWYRQDPGLGLRLIYFSYDVKMKEKGDIPEGYSVSREKKERFSLILESASTNQTSMYLCASSTPSGGSSYNEQFFGPGTRLTVL.

The chain links TRBV2 to TRBJ1-1; weak D call: TRBD1 (6 bases). V was cut by 5 bases and J by 1 base, with 11 bases left in between. This CDR3 is built from 14 residues. Looked up from germline, CDR1 is SNHLY and CDR2 is FYNNEI. The CDR3 is CASSSQGPNTEAFF. The CDR3 DNA reads as TGTGCCAGCAGTTCCCAGGGGCCGAACACTGAAGCTTTCTTT.

The rearrangement uses TRBV15 and TRBJ2-2; 7 nucleotides agree with TRBD2. The CDR3 has 18 residues. V lost 5 bases and J lost 7; bases outside the gene matches: 19. Germline V gene sequence: CDR1 LNHNV, CDR2 YYDKDF (reference sequence). This chain's CDR3 is CATSRGDRRERQGGELFF. CDR3 DNA sequence: TGTGCCACCAGCCGGGGGGACCGAAGGGAACGGCAGGGCGGGGAGCTGTTTTTT.

The chain has TRBV11-3 and TRBJ1-1; no definite D call. The germline V gene encodes CDR1 SGHNT and CDR2 YENEEA. With 3 bases removed from V and 7 bases from J, the gap between germline ends came to 12 bases. The CDR3 length is 13 residues. This CDR3 reads CASSFGPGDEAFF. As DNA, the CDR3 is TGTGCCAGCAGCTTCGGGCCCGGGGATGAAGCTTTCTTT.

The chain carries TRBV5-4 and TRBJ2-5; D possibly corresponds to TRBD2 (5 bases). This CDR3 comprises 14 residues. The V gene's germline CDR1 is SGHNT and CDR2 YYREEE (reference sequence). The V end lost 5 bases, the J end lost 2 bases, and 13 bases lay between the germline ends. The CDR3 DNA reads TGTGCCAGCAGGGACTGGACGGCTCAAGAGACCCAGTACTTC. Translating gives CASRDWTAQETQYF.

The chain is built from TRBV18 and TRBJ1-2; 7 positions match TRBD1. Germline CDR1 KGHSH, CDR2 LQKENI. The ends lost 3 bases at V and 0 bases at J; junction bases unmatched: 10. This CDR3 is 17 amino acids long. The CDR3 DNA follows: TGTGCCAGCTCACCGACGTCCGGACAGGCCCCTAACTATGGCTACACCTTC. It yields the protein CASSPTSGQAPNYGYTF.

The J gene is TRBJ2-1, the V gene TRBV7-3, with D possibly matching TRBD2 (6 bases). Trimming shortened V by 5 bases and J by 6 bases, and 11 bases separated the two germline ends. From germline, CDR1 is SGHTA and CDR2 FQGTGA. CDR3 length equals 13 residues. The CDR3 here is CASSNGGGNEQFF. The DNA for the CDR3 is TGTGCCAGCAGCAACGGGGGAGGCAATGAGCAGTTCTTC.

V gene TRBV5-1 combines with J gene TRBJ2-3; TRBD2 aligns across 15 bases. The germline V gene encodes CDR1 SGHRS and CDR2 YFSETQ. This CDR3 region has 20 residues. V lost 5 bases and J lost 6; bases outside the gene matches: 19. The CDR3 DNA sequence: TGCGCCAGCAGGAGGACTAGCGGGAGGGCATTTTGGGTTGACGTGGATACGCAGTATTTT. The encoded protein is CASRRTSGRAFWVDVDTQYF.

This sequence joins TRBV10-3 and TRBJ2-5; possibly TRBD1 for D (5 bases). Trimming removed 2 bases at V and 2 bases at J, with 6 bases between. Germline lookup yields CDR1 ENHRY and CDR2 SYGVKD. This CDR3 has 13 amino acids. The CDR3 is CAISERQQETQYF. CDR3 coding DNA: TGTGCCATCAGTGAGAGACAGCAAGAGACCCAGTACTTC.

This chain joins TRBV10-3 and TRBJ2-1, with D maybe TRBD2 (5 bases). This CDR3 region has 14 residues. V was trimmed by 5 bases and J by 7 bases, leaving 15 bases between them. Germline lookup yields CDR1 ENHRY and CDR2 SYGVKD. For the CDR3, the DNA is TGTGCCATCAGTCTACCCCGGACTTCGAATGAGCAGTTCTTC. Translated, it gives CAISLPRTSNEQFF.

The rearrangement links TRBV9 to TRBJ2-2; D perhaps matches TRBD2 (7 bases). This CDR3 has 13 amino acids. V was cut by 7 bases and J by 6 bases, with 13 bases left in between. Germline V gene sequence: CDR1 SGDLS, CDR2 YYNGEE. This CDR3 reads CASGGARPGELFF. The CDR3 DNA reads TGTGCCAGCGGGGGGGCCCGGCCCGGGGAGCTGTTTTTT.

The V gene is TRBV9, the J gene TRBJ2-1; 13 bases fit TRBD2. V dropped 10 bases and J dropped 8; count of bases not matched to a gene: 12. Germline V gives CDR1 SGDLS, CDR2 YYNGEE. This CDR3 has 15 amino acids. The CDR3: CASSRTSGRGDEQFF. CDR3 DNA sequence: TGTGCCTCCTCGAGGACTAGCGGGAGAGGGGATGAGCAGTTCTTC.

As regards this clone: Other nucleotide sequences from this sample produce the same CDR3. This chain links TRBV6-6 with TRBJ2-7; 10 positions agree with TRBD1. V dropped 9 bases and J dropped 3; count of bases not matched to a gene: 8. The CDR3 consists of 14 residues. The germline gives CDR1 MNHNY, CDR2 SVGAGI (reference sequence). The CDR3 protein is CASRTGQGHYEQYF. DNA for the CDR3: TGTGCCAGTAGAACGGGACAGGGGCACTACGAGCAGTACTTC.

This chain joins TRBV21-1 and TRBJ2-5; TRBD1, the table's D call, was not compared with the DNA. The J call could be wrong; TRBJ2-7 is a better fit for the DNA end. TRBV21-1 is flagged as a pseudogene. The CDR3 spans 16 residues. CDR3 DNA sequence: TGTGCCAGCAGCAAAGAAGGCGCGTGGGGGCATTACGAGCAGTACTTC. Its protein is CASSKEGAWGHYEQYF.

Points on this clone: At one end, the junction sequence differs from germline, possibly due to a read error. The chain links TRBV28 to TRBJ2-3, with TRBD1 matching over 8 bases. The CDR3 has 18 residues. From germline, CDR1 is MDHEN and CDR2 SYDVKM. The CDR3 coding sequence is TGTGCCAGCTGTTTCTCCGGACAGGGTGGACTCTCCACAGATACGCAGTATTTT. This gives the protein CASCFSGQGGLSTDTQYF.

A single count supports this clone. The V call is TRBV27, the J call TRBJ1-1, with D hard to call. Trimming left V 8 bases short and J 5 bases short, with 9 bases between. The germline gives CDR1 MNHEY, CDR2 SMNVEV (reference sequence). This CDR3 is built from 11 residues. The CDR3 here is CASEGATEAFF. CDR3 nucleotide sequence: TGTGCCAGCGAGGGAGCAACTGAAGCTTTCTTT.

This clone was seen only once. V and J are TRBV5-1 and TRBJ2-7; 10 positions match TRBD1. The ends lost 4 bases at V and 5 bases at J; junction bases unmatched: 6. This CDR3 comprises 14 residues. Germline CDR1 and CDR2: SGHRS and YFSETQ. CDR3 nucleotides: TGCGCCAGCAGCCCGGGACAGGGGTTTAACGAGCAGTACTTC. Protein sequence: CASSPGQGFNEQYF.

A single count supports this clone. The DNA of the CDR3 is TGCGCCAGCAGCTTAGCGGGGGACCCCACAGATACGCAGTATTTT. Protein product: CASSLAGDPTDTQYF. The chain employs TRBV5-1 and TRBJ2-3; TRBD2 aligns across 8 bases. Germline CDR1 SGHRS, CDR2 YFSETQ. Germline trimming cut 2 bases from V and 2 bases from J; bases unmatched to any gene: 4. CDR3 length: 15 residues.